This TCR beta chain was sequenced for a study of technical replicates of blood from several donors. The V and J ends lost 7 bases and 6 bases, in that order; junction bases with no gene match: 9. This CDR3 contains 14 residues. The V gene's germline CDR1 is SNHLY and CDR2 FYNNEI. TCRdb's table, derived via immunoSEQ multiplex PCR, lists solely in-frame clones and lacks some. The sample gives 80,000 to 100,000 clones, roughly 96% of which show up once; around 0.21% is in the top ten. The TCR comes from a human donor in good health. The sequenced material came from T cells isolated from PBMCs. V usage is TRBV2 and J usage is TRBJ2-1, with 7 bases lining up with TRBD2. DNA of the CDR3: TGTGCCAGCATCCGTCATGGGACTACCAATGAGCAGTTCTTC. It translates to CASIRHGTTNEQFF.